This entry lists 27 T cell receptor beta chains sequenced from one sample in a study of lymphopenia after photon versus proton radiotherapy. Assay: immunoSEQ multiplex PCR; the TCRdb copy retains only in-frame clones and omits some. The sample carries just over 25,000 clones, around 85% recorded once. This material consisted of peripheral blood, taken from a patient treated with photon-based radiotherapy. The receptor set was obtained from a man between 25 and 39 years old with gastric cancer.

The chain combines TRBV7-2 with TRBJ2-1, with D perhaps TRBD2 (5 bases). Trimming took off 1 base at V and 5 bases at J, with 12 bases between the two ends. Per germline, CDR1 SGHTA and CDR2 FQGNSA. The CDR3 consists of 15 residues. This chain's CDR3 is CASSLVAGLDNEQFF. The CDR3 region has the DNA TGTGCCAGCAGCTTAGTTGCGGGCCTCGACAATGAGCAGTTCTTC.

The genes are TRBV11-2 and TRBJ2-1; D is ambiguous. This CDR3 region has 13 residues. Germline assignment: CDR1 SGHAT and CDR2 FQNNGV. V lost 5 bases, J lost 8 bases, and 13 bases lay in between. The CDR3: CASSPDRMDEQFF. The DNA for the CDR3 is TGTGCCAGCAGCCCGGATAGGATGGATGAGCAGTTCTTC.

This sequence joins TRBV19 and TRBJ2-5; TRBD2 agrees at 10 bases. This CDR3 has 14 residues. Germline trimming cut 6 bases from V and 5 bases from J; bases unmatched to any gene: 6. CDR1 is LNHDA and CDR2 is SQIVND in the germline V gene (reference sequence). The CDR3 sequence is CASRSSGSGETQYF. The CDR3 DNA reads as TGTGCCAGTAGATCTAGCGGGAGTGGGGAGACCCAGTACTTC.

The chain uses TRBV6-1 and TRBJ2-2, with D maybe TRBD1 (6 bases). The V end was cut by 3 bases, the J end by 7 bases, with 9 bases between. The germline CDR1 and CDR2 sequences are MNHNS and SASEGT. The CDR3 spans 13 residues. CDR3 nucleotides: TGTGCCAGCAGTGAGACAGGTCTCGGGGAGCTGTTTTTT. Amino acid sequence: CASSETGLGELFF.

The chain carries TRBV2 and TRBJ1-6; weak D call: TRBD1 (5 bases). This CDR3 has 15 residues. The germline CDR1 and CDR2 sequences are SNHLY and FYNNEI. Trimming removed 6 bases from V and 9 bases from J, with 18 bases in between. CDR3: CASSAKAGKGSPLHF. For the CDR3, the DNA is TGTGCCAGCAGCGCCAAGGCAGGGAAGGGTTCACCCCTCCACTTT.

The rearrangement uses TRBV29-1 and TRBJ1-1, with D tentatively TRBD1 (5 bases). This CDR3 is built from 17 residues. CDR1 and CDR2 from the germline V gene are SQVTM and ANQGSEA. V was pared by 1 base and J by 0 bases, with 18 bases between. The CDR3 sequence is CSVEAARPGNMNTEAFF. The CDR3 DNA sequence: TGCAGCGTTGAAGCGGCCCGGCCAGGGAACATGAACACTGAAGCTTTCTTT.

The genes are TRBV6-6 and TRBJ2-7; TRBD2 matches 9 bases. The CDR3 has 16 amino acids. Germline assignment: CDR1 MNHNY and CDR2 SVGAGI (reference sequence). After removal of 5 bases from V and 5 bases from J, the junction contained 13 bases not matched to a gene. The CDR3: CASSGGLGGGVNEQYF. For the CDR3, the DNA is TGTGCCAGCAGTGGAGGACTTGGCGGGGGGGTTAACGAGCAGTACTTC.

The chain joins TRBV6-5 to TRBJ2-1; D is undetermined. Germline CDR1 MNHEY, CDR2 SVGAGI. This CDR3 has 12 amino acids. V was trimmed by 4 bases and J by 1 base, leaving 2 bases between them. The CDR3 loop reads CASSLSYNEQFF. The CDR3 coding sequence is TGTGCCAGCAGTTTGTCCTACAATGAGCAGTTCTTC.

The gene calls are TRBV27 and TRBJ1-1; D might be TRBD1 (5 bases). Trimming shortened V by 2 bases and J by 1 base, and 8 bases separated the two germline ends. This CDR3 is built from 14 residues. Germline CDR1 is MNHEY and CDR2 is SMNVEV (reference sequence). Written as DNA, the CDR3 is TGTGCCAGCAGTTTAGTAGGGACGAACACTGAAGCTTTCTTT. It specifies CASSLVGTNTEAFF.

This clone was counted between two and nine times. The chain joins TRBV19 to TRBJ2-5, with D possibly called TRBD1 or TRBD2 (6 bases each). CDR3 length equals 15 residues. Germline-derived CDR1 and CDR2 are LNHDA and SQIVND (reference sequence). Trimming removed 6 bases from V and 3 bases from J, with 17 bases in between. CDR3 DNA sequence: TGTGCCAGTAGGTCCACGGGGGCGGGAAAAGAGACCCAGTACTTC. Translating it yields CASRSTGAGKETQYF. Combining the CDR3 with reference TRBV19 and TRBJ2-5 gives the whole variable domain DGGITQSPKYLFRKEGQNVTLSCEQNLNHDAMYWYRQDPGQGLRLIYYSQIVNDFQKGDIAEGYSVSREKKESFPLTVTSAQKNPTAFYLCASRSTGAGKETQYFGPGTRLLVL.

The rearrangement joins TRBV19 to TRBJ2-7, with 8 bases aligning to TRBD1. Per germline, CDR1 LNHDA and CDR2 SQIVND (reference sequence). The J segment lost 2 bases and the V segment lost 4 bases, leaving 4 bases of the junction unmatched. The CDR3 sequence is 14 residues long. As DNA, the CDR3 is TGTGCCAGTAGTACGGGACAGGAAACCTACGAGCAGTACTTC. Protein sequence: CASSTGQETYEQYF.

The V gene is TRBV9, the J gene TRBJ2-3, with D unresolved. The CDR3 runs to 12 residues. Trimming pared 3 bases from V and 2 bases from J, leaving 4 bases between. Germline CDR1 is SGDLS and CDR2 is YYNGEE. The CDR3 bases are TGTGCCAGCAGCGCCGACACAGATACGCAGTATTTT. Its protein product is CASSADTDTQYF.

The J gene is TRBJ1-2, the V gene TRBV30; D might be TRBD1 (5 bases). Trimming shortened V by 0 bases and J by 4 bases, and 18 bases separated the two germline ends. Germline-derived CDR1 and CDR2 are GTSNPN and SVGIG (reference sequence). The CDR3 spans 16 residues. The CDR3 here is CAWSVKKTDKPYGYTF. Written as DNA, the CDR3 is TGTGCCTGGAGTGTCAAGAAGACAGATAAACCCTATGGCTACACCTTC.

The chain combines TRBV7-2 with TRBJ1-2; no clear D. Deletions cut 5 bases from V and 7 bases from J, with 11 bases between. CDR3 length: 12 amino acids. In germline, CDR1 is SGHTA, CDR2 FQGNSA. The CDR3 is CASSPGLRGYTF. The CDR3 DNA follows: TGTGCCAGCAGCCCTGGACTGCGTGGCTACACCTTC.

This clone was seen more than once but under ten times. V and J are TRBV7-3 and TRBJ2-1; D may be TRBD1 (5 bases). The V gene's germline CDR1 is SGHTA and CDR2 FQGTGA. Trimming removed 2 bases from V and 6 bases from J, with 11 bases in between. CDR3 size: 14 residues. The CDR3 reads CASSLGAYPNEQFF. The CDR3 DNA reads TGTGCCAGCAGCTTAGGGGCCTACCCCAATGAGCAGTTCTTC.

The chain uses TRBV21-1 and TRBJ2-3. TRBV21-1 is designated a pseudogene. The CDR3 is 19 residues long. Here the CDR3 DNA reads TGTGCCAGCAGCAAAATCCCGGGGCCCCGACTAACAGACACAGATACGCAGTATTTT. Its protein is CASSKIPGPRLTDTDTQYF.

The chain links TRBV19 to TRBJ1-5, with 10 nucleotides matching TRBD1. Germline-derived CDR1 and CDR2 are LNHDA and SQIVND (reference sequence). V was pared by 3 bases and J by 11 bases, with 7 bases of the junction left unmatched. The CDR3 runs to 14 residues. The CDR3 nucleotides are TGTGCCAGTAGTATCGGGACAGGGGTTGTAGCCCAGCATTTT. It yields the protein CASSIGTGVVAQHF.

CDR3 sequence (DNA): TGTGCCAGTAACTCGGACAGAGACAATGAGCAGTTCTTC. Translated, it gives CASNSDRDNEQFF. V usage is TRBV19 and J usage is TRBJ2-1; weak D call: TRBD1 (6 bases). Germline values: CDR1 LNHDA, CDR2 SQIVND (reference sequence). The CDR3 extends over 13 amino acids. V lost 7 bases, J lost 5 bases, and 12 bases lay in between.

V gene TRBV7-3 combines with J gene TRBJ2-5; the D call may be TRBD1 or TRBD2 (5 bases each). There are 19 residues in the CDR3. CDR1 SGHTA and CDR2 FQGTGA come from the germline V gene. Trimming pared 0 bases from V and 1 base from J, leaving 21 bases between. The CDR3 DNA reads TGTGCCAGCAGCTTAACTCCGGGGCCCGGAAAGGGTACCCAAGAGACCCAGTACTTC. Translated: CASSLTPGPGKGTQETQYF.

This clone has a single count. The chain has TRBV6-1 and TRBJ2-7; TRBD2 aligns across 8 bases. Per germline, CDR1 MNHNS and CDR2 SASEGT. Trimming removed 5 bases from V and 5 bases from J; junction bases left unmatched: 11. This CDR3 spans 15 amino acids. This CDR3 is CASSISLAGSNEQYF. DNA of the CDR3: TGTGCCAGCAGTATATCATTAGCGGGGTCGAACGAGCAGTACTTC.

This chain joins TRBV7-6 and TRBJ2-2; tentative D call: TRBD2 (6 bases). The CDR3 runs 17 residues. V shed 0 bases and J shed 1 base, with 12 bases lying between them. CDR1 is SGHVS, CDR2 FNYEAQ, per germline. The CDR3: CASSLAGGTVNTGELFF. As DNA, the CDR3 is TGTGCCAGCAGCTTAGCGGGGGGAACGGTGAACACCGGGGAGCTGTTTTTT.

The rearrangement uses TRBV5-1 and TRBJ1-2, with D possibly TRBD1 on 6 matching bases. CDR1 SGHRS and CDR2 YFSETQ come from the germline V gene. The CDR3 length is 13 residues. The V and J ends lost 4 bases and 8 bases respectively, with 15 bases between them. CDR3 coding DNA: TGCGCCAGCAGCCAAAGGACAGAAGGAGGCTACACCTTC. It encodes CASSQRTEGGYTF. The whole variable domain, remainder taken from reference TRBV5-1 and TRBJ1-2, is KAGVTQTPRYLIKTRGQQVTLSCSPISGHRSVSWYQQTPGQGLQFLFEYFSETQRNKGNFPGRFSGRQFSNSRSEMNVSTLELGDSALYLCASSQRTEGGYTFGSGTRLTVV.

This clone was observed once. The rearrangement joins TRBV18 to TRBJ2-5, with 8 bases matching TRBD1. There are 14 residues in the CDR3. The trim removed 3 bases at V and 3 bases at J, leaving 3 bases unmatched. Germline lookup yields CDR1 KGHSH and CDR2 LQKENI. This CDR3 reads CASSPGTGKETQYF. The CDR3 DNA is TGTGCCAGCTCACCCGGGACAGGCAAAGAGACCCAGTACTTC.

The chain uses TRBV4-3 and TRBJ1-5; D is possibly TRBD1 (5 bases). Germline CDR1 and CDR2: LGHNA and YSLEER. The V end was cut by 4 bases, the J end by 8 bases, with 12 bases between. This CDR3 contains 13 residues. CDR3 region: CASSRGTREPQHF. CDR3 coding DNA: TGCGCCAGCAGCCGAGGGACCAGGGAGCCCCAGCATTTT.

The J gene is TRBJ2-3, the V gene TRBV2; D gene unclear. Germline CDR1 is SNHLY and CDR2 is FYNNEI. CDR3 length: 11 amino acids. V was shortened by 5 bases and J by 6 bases, with 6 bases between the two germline ends. CDR3 protein: CASSTGDTQYF. The DNA of the CDR3 is TGTGCCAGCAGTACCGGGGATACGCAGTATTTT.

This clone was observed a single time. The chain links TRBV2 to TRBJ2-1; the D is unclear. V lost 3 bases and J lost 8, with 8 bases in between. This CDR3 contains 12 residues. Germline CDR1 and CDR2: SNHLY and FYNNEI. This chain's CDR3 is CASSDVSYEQFF. For the CDR3, the DNA is TGTGCCAGCAGTGATGTGTCCTATGAGCAGTTCTTC. The variable domain in full, completed from reference TRBV2 and TRBJ2-1, reads EPEVTQTPSHQVTQMGQEVILRCVPISNHLYFYWYRQILGQKVEFLVSFYNNEISEKSEIFDDQFSVERPDGSNFTLKIRSTKLEDSAMYFCASSDVSYEQFFGPGTRLTVL.

The V gene is TRBV28, the J gene TRBJ2-1, with D uncertain. Trimming cost V 8 bases and J 7 bases, with 9 bases left between them. In germline, CDR1 is MDHEN, CDR2 SYDVKM. CDR3 size: 11 residues. CDR3 loop: CASRVGNEQFF. The CDR3 DNA is TGTGCCAGCCGGGTGGGGAATGAGCAGTTCTTC.